Each of the 17 T cell receptor beta chains below was sequenced from the same sample in a study of T-cell reconstitution after alpha-beta-depleted transplantation in children. Preparation of the TCRbeta library was carried out with unique molecular identifiers. TCRdb reanalysed the PCR reads using MiXCR and keeps one entry per CDR3 protein. This table holds around 960,000 distinct CDR3 sequences, under 30% found once. Specimen: PBMCs, mostly from graft donor cells, collected 360 days after TCRalphabeta/CD19-depleted stem cell transplant. These receptors originate from a boy under two years old who had a stem cell transplant for SCID, so the T cells may come from the graft donor.

For the CDR3, the DNA is TGTGCCAGCAGCCGAACTAGACTGGCCGGGGAGCTGTTTTTT. Its protein is CASSRTRLAGELFF. The chain couples TRBV6-1 to TRBJ2-2, with D possibly being TRBD2 (5 bases). CDR1 is MNHNS and CDR2 is SASEGT in the germline V gene. The CDR3 is 14 amino acids. Trimming left V 6 bases short and J 6 bases short, with 14 bases between.

This clonotype was detected only a few times. The chain recombines TRBV5-1 with TRBJ2-5; 7 bases fit TRBD2. Germline CDR1 and CDR2: SGHRS and YFSETQ. CDR3 length: 15 residues. After removal of 4 bases from V and 2 bases from J, the junction contained 8 bases not matched to a gene. DNA of the CDR3: TGCGCCAGCAGCGACGCGCGCGGGGGACAAGAGACCCAGTACTTC. Translated, it gives CASSDARGGQETQYF.

This clonotype turned up a few times. The rearrangement links TRBV12-3 or TRBV12-4 to TRBJ2-1; TRBD1 is a possible D gene (6 bases). Trimming took off 4 bases at V and 2 bases at J, with 9 bases between the two ends. The CDR3 totals 14 residues. The CDR3 protein is CASSSQGPYNEQFF. For the CDR3, the DNA is TGTGCCAGCAGTTCACAGGGACCCTACAATGAGCAGTTCTTC.

The V call is TRBV7-9, the J call TRBJ1-1, with 7 bases identical to TRBD1. The CDR3 length is 12 residues. Germline V CDR1 and CDR2: SEHNR, FQNEAQ (reference sequence). J gave up 4 bases and V 8 bases, and 4 bases lay outside the gene matches. The CDR3 is CASGEGATEAFF. The DNA for the CDR3 is TGTGCCAGCGGCGAGGGGGCCACTGAAGCTTTCTTT.

In this sample, this clonotype turned up a few times. The chain uses TRBV6-2 or TRBV6-3 and TRBJ1-1; a weak D match, TRBD1 (6 bases). CDR1 MNHEY and CDR2 SVGEGT come from the germline V gene. The CDR3 covers 19 residues. With 0 bases removed from V and 0 bases from J, the gap between germline ends came to 20 bases. DNA of the CDR3: TGTGCCAGCAGTTACTCCCCTTATGGGGGGGCCCCGATGAACACTGAAGCTTTCTTT. Its protein product is CASSYSPYGGAPMNTEAFF.

J is TRBJ2-1 and V is TRBV7-3; tentatively, D is TRBD2 (7 bases). The germline CDR1 and CDR2 sequences are SGHTA and FQGTGA. V dropped 2 bases and J dropped 4 bases, with 12 bases sitting between them. CDR3 length equals 15 residues. This chain's CDR3 is CASSLGSGTYNEQFF. The DNA for the CDR3 is TGTGCCAGCAGCTTAGGGAGCGGGACATACAATGAGCAGTTCTTC.

The sample holds many counts of this clonotype. This sequence joins TRBV28 and TRBJ2-7; a weak D match, TRBD1 (6 bases). V lost 6 bases and J 4 bases, leaving 10 bases between the germline ends. The CDR3 contains 12 residues. The germline gives CDR1 MDHEN, CDR2 SYDVKM. Written as DNA, the CDR3 is TGTGCCAGCAGCTTAGACAGGTACGAGCAGTACTTC. As protein: CASSLDRYEQYF. The full variable domain, with the rest looked up from reference TRBV28 and TRBJ2-7, is DVKVTQSSRYLVKRTGEKVFLECVQDMDHENMFWYRQDPGLGLRLIYFSYDVKMKEKGDIPEGYSVSREKKERFSLILESASTNQTSMYLCASSLDRYEQYFGPGTRLTVT.

The table lists this clonotype with a few counts. This chain uses TRBV6-5 with TRBJ2-5, with TRBD2 identical over 7 bases. The germline CDR1 and CDR2 sequences are MNHEY and SVGAGI. The CDR3 is made up of 16 amino acids. After removal of 0 bases from V and 5 bases from J, the junction contained 9 bases not matched to a gene. As DNA, the CDR3 is TGTGCCAGCAGTTACTCGTCTAGCGGTCTGCAGGAGACCCAGTACTTC. Translating gives CASSYSSSGLQETQYF.

In this sample, this clonotype turned up once. The CDR3 DNA follows: TGTGCCAGCAGCTTGCCGAGGGGATATAACTATGGCTACACCTTC. Encoded protein: CASSLPRGYNYGYTF. This chain uses TRBV5-5 with TRBJ1-2, with D possibly being TRBD1 (5 bases). Trimming pared 1 base from V and 1 base from J, leaving 11 bases between. Germline V gene lookup returns CDR1 SGHKS and CDR2 YYEKEE (reference sequence). CDR3 length: 15 amino acids.

The gene calls are TRBV20-1 and TRBJ2-5, with D uncertain. V lost 0 bases and J lost 0, with 8 bases in between. Germline CDR1 is DFQATT and CDR2 is SNEGSKA (reference sequence). The CDR3 loop spans 14 amino acids. The CDR3 is CSARDRLNQETQYF. The CDR3, as DNA: TGCAGTGCTAGAGACCGCCTCAACCAAGAGACCCAGTACTTC.

This clonotype was detected a few times. This chain links TRBV20-1 with TRBJ2-5, with D perhaps given as TRBD1 or TRBD2 (5 bases each). The germline V and J ends were trimmed by 3 bases and 7 bases, with 12 bases remaining between them. The germline CDR1 and CDR2 sequences are DFQATT and SNEGSKA (reference sequence). CDR3 length: 12 amino acids. The CDR3 spells CSARRGLGTQYF. In DNA, the CDR3 is TGCAGTGCTAGGAGGGGTCTAGGGACCCAGTACTTC.

The J gene is TRBJ2-5, the V gene TRBV20-1, with TRBD1 matching over 7 bases. The trim removed 0 bases at V and 0 bases at J, leaving 7 bases unmatched. Looked up from germline, CDR1 is DFQATT and CDR2 is SNEGSKA (reference sequence). This CDR3 is built from 16 residues. CDR3 loop: CSARDGFRGNQETQYF. CDR3 nucleotides: TGCAGTGCTAGAGATGGTTTCAGGGGGAACCAAGAGACCCAGTACTTC.

The table lists this clonotype with a few counts. The J gene is TRBJ1-6, the V gene TRBV3-1, with D unresolved. The V gene's germline CDR1 is LGHDT and CDR2 YNNKEL (reference sequence). V lost 4 bases to trimming and J lost 6 bases, with 16 bases between them. This CDR3 comprises 16 residues. CDR3 sequence reads: CASSPQGLTFNSPLHF. CDR3 in DNA: TGTGCCAGCAGCCCTCAAGGACTGACTTTTAATTCACCCCTCCACTTT.

A few counts support this clonotype. V gene TRBV4-3 combines with J gene TRBJ2-4, with D tentatively TRBD2 (5 bases). CDR3 length: 17 amino acids. CDR1 and CDR2 from the germline V gene are LGHNA and YSLEER. V was trimmed by 0 bases and J by 1 base, leaving 13 bases between them. The CDR3 DNA is TGCGCCAGCAGCCAAGATTTTGTCGGGGTGGCCAAAAACATTCAGTACTTC. Translating it yields CASSQDFVGVAKNIQYF.

This sequence joins TRBV5-1 and TRBJ1-1, with TRBD1 matching 8 bases. With 4 bases clipped from V and 0 bases from J, the junction kept 14 bases outside the gene matches. The CDR3 consists of 18 residues. Germline V lookup: CDR1 SGHRS, CDR2 YFSETQ. The DNA of the CDR3 is TGCGCCAGCAGCCCCCATGACAGGGGACTTTTCATGAACACTGAAGCTTTCTTT. Amino acids: CASSPHDRGLFMNTEAFF.

The genes are TRBV6-1 and TRBJ2-5; D may be TRBD2 (7 bases). The CDR3 is 14 residues long. V was cut by 5 bases and J by 4 bases, with 14 bases left in between. From germline, CDR1 is MNHNS and CDR2 SASEGT. In DNA, the CDR3 is TGTGCCAGCAGTACCCCGGGGGGCTTAGAGACCCAGTACTTC. It yields the protein CASSTPGGLETQYF.

This clonotype was seen a few times. J is TRBJ2-7 and V is TRBV20-1; D may be TRBD1 or TRBD2 (6 bases each). With 1 base removed from V and 5 bases from J, the gap between germline ends came to 15 bases. Germline V gives CDR1 DFQATT, CDR2 SNEGSKA (reference sequence). There are 14 residues in the CDR3. The CDR3 protein is CSARVRGAIDEQYF. The CDR3 bases are TGCAGTGCTAGAGTAAGGGGGGCGATTGACGAGCAGTACTTC.